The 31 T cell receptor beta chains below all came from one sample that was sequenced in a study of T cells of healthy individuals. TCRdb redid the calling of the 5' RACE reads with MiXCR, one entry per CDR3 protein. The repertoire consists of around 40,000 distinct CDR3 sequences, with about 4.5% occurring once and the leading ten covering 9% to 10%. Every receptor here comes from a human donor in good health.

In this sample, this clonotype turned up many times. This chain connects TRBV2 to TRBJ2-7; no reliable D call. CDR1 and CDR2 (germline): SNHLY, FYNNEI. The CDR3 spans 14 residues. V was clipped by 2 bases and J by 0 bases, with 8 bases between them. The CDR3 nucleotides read TGTGCCAGCAGTGAACAGCAGAACTCCTACGAGCAGTACTTC. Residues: CASSEQQNSYEQYF.

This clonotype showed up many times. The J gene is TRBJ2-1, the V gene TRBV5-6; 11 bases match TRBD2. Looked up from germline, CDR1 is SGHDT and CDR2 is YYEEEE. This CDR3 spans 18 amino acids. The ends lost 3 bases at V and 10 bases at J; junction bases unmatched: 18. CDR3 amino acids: CASSSNAIAGGPGREQFF. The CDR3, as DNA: TGTGCCAGCAGCTCAAATGCTATAGCGGGAGGGCCGGGCCGCGAGCAGTTCTTC.

This CDR3 is CASSFGTEQYF. In DNA form, the CDR3 reads TGTGCCAGCAGCTTTGGAACAGAGCAGTACTTC. The chain couples TRBV7-9 to TRBJ2-7; D is uncertain. This CDR3 contains 11 residues. Germline CDR1 and CDR2: SEHNR and FQNEAQ (reference sequence). The V and J ends lost 3 bases and 7 bases respectively, with 7 bases between them.

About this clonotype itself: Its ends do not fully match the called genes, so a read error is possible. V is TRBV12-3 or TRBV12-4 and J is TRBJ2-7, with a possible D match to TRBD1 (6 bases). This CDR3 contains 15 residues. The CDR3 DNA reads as TGTGACAGCAGTTCCCTGGGACAAAACTCCTACGAGCAGTACTTC. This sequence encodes CDSSSLGQNSYEQYF.

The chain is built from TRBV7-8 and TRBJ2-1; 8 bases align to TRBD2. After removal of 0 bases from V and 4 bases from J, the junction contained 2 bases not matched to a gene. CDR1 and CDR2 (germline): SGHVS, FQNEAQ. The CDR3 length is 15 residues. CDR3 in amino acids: CASSLALAVYNEQFF. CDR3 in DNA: TGTGCCAGCAGCTTAGCACTAGCGGTTTACAATGAGCAGTTCTTC.

CDR3 amino acids: CASSTQFF. In DNA form, the CDR3 reads TGTGCCAGCAGTACCCAATTCTTC. This chain uses TRBV2 with TRBJ2-1; no clear D. Germline loops: CDR1 SNHLY, CDR2 FYNNEI. Trimming pared 5 bases from V and 16 bases from J, leaving 6 bases between. The CDR3 is 8 amino acids.

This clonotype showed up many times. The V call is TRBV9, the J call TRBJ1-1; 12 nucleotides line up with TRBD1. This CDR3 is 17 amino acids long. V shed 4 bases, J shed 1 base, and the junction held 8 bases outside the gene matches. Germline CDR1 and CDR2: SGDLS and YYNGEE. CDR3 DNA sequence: TGTGCCAGCAGCACCGGGGACAGGGGGCTTGCGAACACTGAAGCTTTCTTT. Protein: CASSTGDRGLANTEAFF. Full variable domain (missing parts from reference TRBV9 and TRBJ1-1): DSGVTQTPKHLITATGQRVTLRCSPRSGDLSVYWYQQSLDQGLQFLIQYYNGEERAKGNILERFSAQQFPDLHSELNLSSLELGDSALYFCASSTGDRGLANTEAFFGQGTRLTVV.

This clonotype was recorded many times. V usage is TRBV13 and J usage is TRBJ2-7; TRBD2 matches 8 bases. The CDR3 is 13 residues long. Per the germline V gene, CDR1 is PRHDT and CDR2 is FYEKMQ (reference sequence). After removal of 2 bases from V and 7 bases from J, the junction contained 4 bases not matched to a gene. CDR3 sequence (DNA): TGTGCCAGCAGCTTAACGGGGGGGCAAGAGCAGTACTTC. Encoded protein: CASSLTGGQEQYF.

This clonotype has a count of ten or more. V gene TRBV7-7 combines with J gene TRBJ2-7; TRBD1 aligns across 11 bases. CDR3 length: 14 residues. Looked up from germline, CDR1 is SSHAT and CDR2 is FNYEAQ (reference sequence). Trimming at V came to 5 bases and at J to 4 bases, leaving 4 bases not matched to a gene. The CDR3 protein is CASSPGQGVYEQYF. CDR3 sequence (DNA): TGTGCCAGCAGCCCGGGACAGGGGGTTTACGAGCAGTACTTC.

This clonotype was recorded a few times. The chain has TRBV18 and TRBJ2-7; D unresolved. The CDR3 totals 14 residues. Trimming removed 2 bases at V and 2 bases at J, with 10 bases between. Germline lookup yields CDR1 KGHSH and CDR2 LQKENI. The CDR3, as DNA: TGTGCCAGCTCACCAACCGGGTCCACCTACGAGCAGTACTTC. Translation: CASSPTGSTYEQYF.

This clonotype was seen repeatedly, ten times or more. The CDR3 DNA follows: TGCAGCGTTGTAATTAGAGCGGGGATGAGCTCCTACAATGAGCAGTTCTTC. Protein product: CSVVIRAGMSSYNEQFF. The genes are TRBV29-1 and TRBJ2-1; 7 nucleotides agree with TRBD2. Germline CDR1 SQVTM, CDR2 ANQGSEA. CDR3 length: 17 amino acids. With 4 bases clipped from V and 0 bases from J, the junction kept 12 bases outside the gene matches.

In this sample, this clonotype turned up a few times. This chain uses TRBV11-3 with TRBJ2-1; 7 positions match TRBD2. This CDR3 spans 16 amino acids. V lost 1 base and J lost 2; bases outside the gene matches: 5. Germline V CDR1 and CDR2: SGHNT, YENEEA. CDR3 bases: TGTGCCAGCAGCTTAGCGTTTAGCGGGCCCTACAATGAGCAGTTCTTC. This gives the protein CASSLAFSGPYNEQFF.

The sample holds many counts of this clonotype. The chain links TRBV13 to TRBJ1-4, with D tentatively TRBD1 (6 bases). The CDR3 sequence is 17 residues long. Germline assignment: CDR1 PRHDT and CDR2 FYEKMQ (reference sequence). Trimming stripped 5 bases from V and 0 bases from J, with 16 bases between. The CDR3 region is CASSTSTGFATNEKLFF. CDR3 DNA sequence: TGTGCCAGCAGCACAAGTACAGGGTTTGCAACTAATGAAAAACTGTTTTTT.

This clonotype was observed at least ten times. The CDR3 is CASSALRLTVHNSPLHF. The CDR3 region has the DNA TGTGCCAGCAGTGCTCTTCGCCTGACAGTACATAATTCACCCCTCCACTTT. The chain couples TRBV6-5 to TRBJ1-6; D perhaps matches TRBD1 (5 bases). The germline V gene encodes CDR1 MNHEY and CDR2 SVGAGI. V shed 5 bases and J shed 5 bases, with 19 bases lying between them. The CDR3 covers 17 residues.

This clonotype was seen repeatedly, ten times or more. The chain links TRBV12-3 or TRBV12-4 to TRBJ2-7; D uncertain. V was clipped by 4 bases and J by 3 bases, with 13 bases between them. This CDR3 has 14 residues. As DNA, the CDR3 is TGTGCCAGCAGTTCGGACCGCGAGTTCTACGAGCAGTACTTC. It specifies CASSSDREFYEQYF.

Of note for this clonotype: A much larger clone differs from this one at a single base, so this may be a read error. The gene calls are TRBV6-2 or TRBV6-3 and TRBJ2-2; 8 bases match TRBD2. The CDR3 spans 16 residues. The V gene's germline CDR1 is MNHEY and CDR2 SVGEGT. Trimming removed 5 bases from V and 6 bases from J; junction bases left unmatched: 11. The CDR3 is CASSTFGTRGAGELFF. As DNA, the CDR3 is TGTGCCAGCAGTACATTTGGGACTAGAGGCGCCGGGGAGCTGTTTTTT.

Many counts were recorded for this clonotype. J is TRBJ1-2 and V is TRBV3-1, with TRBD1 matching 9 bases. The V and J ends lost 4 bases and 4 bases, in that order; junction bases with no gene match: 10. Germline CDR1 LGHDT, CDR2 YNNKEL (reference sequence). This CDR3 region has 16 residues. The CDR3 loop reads CASSRGGTGNVYGYTF. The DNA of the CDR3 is TGTGCCAGCAGCCGGGGCGGGACAGGGAACGTCTATGGCTACACCTTC.

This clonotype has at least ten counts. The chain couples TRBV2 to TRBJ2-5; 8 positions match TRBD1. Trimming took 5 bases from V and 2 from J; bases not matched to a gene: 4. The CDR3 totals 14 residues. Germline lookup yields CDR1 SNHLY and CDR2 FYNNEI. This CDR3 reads CASSYTGGQETQYF. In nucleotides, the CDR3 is TGTGCCAGCAGTTATACAGGGGGTCAAGAGACCCAGTACTTC.

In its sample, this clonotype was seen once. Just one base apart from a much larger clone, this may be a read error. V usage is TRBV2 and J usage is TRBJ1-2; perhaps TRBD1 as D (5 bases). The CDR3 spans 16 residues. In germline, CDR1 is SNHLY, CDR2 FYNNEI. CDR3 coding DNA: TGTGCCAGCAGTCTCCATTTCAGGGATACTAACCATGGCTACACCTTC. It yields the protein CASSLHFRDTNHGYTF.

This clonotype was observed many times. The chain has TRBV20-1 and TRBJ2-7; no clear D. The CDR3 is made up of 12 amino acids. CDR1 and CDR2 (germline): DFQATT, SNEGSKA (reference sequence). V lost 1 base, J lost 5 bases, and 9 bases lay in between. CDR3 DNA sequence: TGCAGTGCTAGAGGACGGTACCACGAGCAGTACTTC. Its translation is CSARGRYHEQYF.

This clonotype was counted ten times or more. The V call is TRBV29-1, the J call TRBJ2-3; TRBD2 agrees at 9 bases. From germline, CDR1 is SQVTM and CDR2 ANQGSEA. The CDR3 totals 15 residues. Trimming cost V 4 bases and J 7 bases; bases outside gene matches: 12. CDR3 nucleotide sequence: TGCAGCGTTGGTGCCTTGGGACTAGCTCAGAATACGCAGTATTTT. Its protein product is CSVGALGLAQNTQYF.

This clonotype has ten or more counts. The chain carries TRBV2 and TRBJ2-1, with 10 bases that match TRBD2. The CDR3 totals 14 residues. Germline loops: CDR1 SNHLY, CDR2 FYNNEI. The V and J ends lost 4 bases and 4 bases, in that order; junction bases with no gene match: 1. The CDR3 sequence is CASSVAGGYNEQFF. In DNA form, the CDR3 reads TGTGCCAGCAGTGTAGCGGGAGGATACAATGAGCAGTTCTTC.

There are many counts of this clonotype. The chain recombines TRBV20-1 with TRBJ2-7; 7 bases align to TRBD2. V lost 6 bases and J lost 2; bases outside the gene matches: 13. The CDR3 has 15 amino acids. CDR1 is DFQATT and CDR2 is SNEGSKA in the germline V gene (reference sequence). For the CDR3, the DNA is TGCAGTGCGAGCCTAAACCTAGCGGCAGCCTACGAGCAGTACTTC. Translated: CSASLNLAAAYEQYF.

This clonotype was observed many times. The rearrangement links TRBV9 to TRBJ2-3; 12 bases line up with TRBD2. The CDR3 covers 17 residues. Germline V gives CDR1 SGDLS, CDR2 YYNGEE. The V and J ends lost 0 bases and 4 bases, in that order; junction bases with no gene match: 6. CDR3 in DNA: TGTGCCAGCAGCGTAGGACTAGCGGGGGTCGGGGCAGATACGCAGTATTTT. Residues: CASSVGLAGVGADTQYF.

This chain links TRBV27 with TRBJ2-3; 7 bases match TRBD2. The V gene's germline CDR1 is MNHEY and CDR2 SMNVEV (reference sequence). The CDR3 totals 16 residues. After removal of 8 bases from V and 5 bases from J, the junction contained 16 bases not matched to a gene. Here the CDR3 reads CASSTFGGGPRDTQYF. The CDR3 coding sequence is TGTGCCAGCTCTACTTTCGGGGGAGGGCCCCGAGATACGCAGTATTTT.

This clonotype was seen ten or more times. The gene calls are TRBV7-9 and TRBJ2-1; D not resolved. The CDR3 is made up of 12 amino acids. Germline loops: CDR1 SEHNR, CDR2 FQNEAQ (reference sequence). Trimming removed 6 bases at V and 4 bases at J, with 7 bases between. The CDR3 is CASRTEYNEQFF. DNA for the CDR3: TGTGCCAGCAGGACGGAATACAATGAGCAGTTCTTC. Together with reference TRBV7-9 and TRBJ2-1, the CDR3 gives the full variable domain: DTGVSQNPRHKITKRGQNVTFRCDPISEHNRLYWYRQTLGQGPEFLTYFQNEAQLEKSRLLSDRFSAERPKGSFSTLEIQRTEQGDSAMYLCASRTEYNEQFFGPGTRLTVL.

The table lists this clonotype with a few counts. CDR3: CASSYRTGTGNTIYF. The DNA for the CDR3 is TGTGCCAGCAGTTACCGGACTGGGACTGGAAACACCATATATTTT. The rearrangement links TRBV6-2 or TRBV6-3 to TRBJ1-3, with D hard to call. The CDR3 is 15 amino acids. CDR1 and CDR2 (germline): MNHEY, SVGEGT. V was clipped by 2 bases and J by 2 bases, with 10 bases between them.

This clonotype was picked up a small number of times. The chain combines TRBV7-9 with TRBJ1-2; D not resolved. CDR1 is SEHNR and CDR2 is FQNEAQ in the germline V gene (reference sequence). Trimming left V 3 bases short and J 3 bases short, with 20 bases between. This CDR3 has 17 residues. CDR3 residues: CASSFSERSNSDYGYTF. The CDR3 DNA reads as TGTGCCAGCAGCTTTTCTGAGAGGTCTAACTCCGACTATGGCTACACCTTC.

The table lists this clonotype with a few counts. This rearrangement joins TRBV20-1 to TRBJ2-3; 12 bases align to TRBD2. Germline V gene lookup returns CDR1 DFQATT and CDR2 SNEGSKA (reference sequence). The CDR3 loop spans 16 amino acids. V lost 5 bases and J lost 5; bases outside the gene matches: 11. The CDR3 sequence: CSASPLAGGGGDTQYF. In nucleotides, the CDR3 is TGCAGTGCTTCACCGCTAGCGGGAGGGGGAGGAGATACGCAGTATTTT.

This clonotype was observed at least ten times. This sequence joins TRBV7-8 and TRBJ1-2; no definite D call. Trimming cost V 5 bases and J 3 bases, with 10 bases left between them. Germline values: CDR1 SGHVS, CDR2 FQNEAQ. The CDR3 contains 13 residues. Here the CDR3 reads CASSRPDYYGYTF. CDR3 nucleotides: TGTGCCAGCAGCCGACCGGACTACTATGGCTACACCTTC.

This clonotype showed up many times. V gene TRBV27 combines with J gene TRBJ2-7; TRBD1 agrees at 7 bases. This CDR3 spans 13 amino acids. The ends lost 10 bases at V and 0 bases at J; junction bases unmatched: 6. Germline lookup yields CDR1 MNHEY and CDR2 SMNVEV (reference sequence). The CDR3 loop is CATRQGGSYEQYF. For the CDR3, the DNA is TGTGCCACTAGACAGGGCGGCTCCTACGAGCAGTACTTC.